This entry lists 29 T cell receptor beta chains sequenced from one sample in a study of cytomegalovirus exposure and HLA in healthy donors. Use of 60 Vbeta and 13 Jbeta primers characterized the PCR. Some clones are missing from TCRdb's copy, which holds only in-frame ones; the method was immunoSEQ multiplex PCR. The table includes about 160,000 clones, 75% to 90% detected once. Sample: PBMCs. These receptors originate from a young woman in good health and CMV-seronegative.

The chain recombines TRBV27 with TRBJ2-1; TRBD2 matches 8 bases. Losses at the gene ends were 6 bases for V and 13 bases for J; bases not matched to a gene: 11. The CDR3 covers 13 residues. Germline-derived CDR1 and CDR2 are MNHEY and SMNVEV (reference sequence). CDR3: CASSGVVGTRQFF. CDR3 coding DNA: TGTGCCAGCAGCGGGGTCGTGGGGACTAGACAGTTCTTC.

This clone was observed once. The chain links TRBV6-1 to TRBJ1-5, with TRBD1 matching 11 bases. V shed 9 bases, J shed 8 bases, and the junction held 12 bases outside the gene matches. Germline CDR1 is MNHNS and CDR2 is SASEGT. The CDR3 has 15 residues. The CDR3 protein is CASEGQGVFSKPQHF. CDR3 DNA: TGTGCCAGTGAGGGACAGGGGGTCTTTTCTAAGCCCCAGCATTTT.

J is TRBJ2-5 and V is TRBV6-5; tentatively, D is TRBD1 (6 bases). The CDR3 runs 12 residues. Germline V gene lookup returns CDR1 MNHEY and CDR2 SVGAGI. Trimming left V 10 bases short and J 2 bases short, with 11 bases between. This CDR3 reads CATRQAQETQYF. The CDR3 nucleotides read TGTGCCACCAGACAGGCTCAAGAGACCCAGTACTTC.

The chain recombines TRBV6-5 with TRBJ2-1; 7 nucleotides align to TRBD1. V lost 7 bases to trimming and J lost 5 bases; unmatched junction nucleotides: 8. CDR3 length: 14 amino acids. CDR1 is MNHEY, CDR2 SVGAGI, per germline. CDR3 in DNA: TGTGCCAGCACGGGACAGCGGAACCACAATGAGCAGTTCTTC. Translation gives CASTGQRNHNEQFF.

The rearrangement joins TRBV28 to TRBJ2-7, with 7 bases lining up with TRBD1. CDR3 size: 14 residues. Germline V gives CDR1 MDHEN, CDR2 SYDVKM. With 6 bases clipped from V and 4 bases from J, the junction kept 9 bases outside the gene matches. This chain's CDR3 is CASRKQGITYEQYF. CDR3 nucleotide sequence: TGTGCCAGCAGAAAACAGGGGATAACTTACGAGCAGTACTTC.

This clone was seen only a few times. The V and J genes are TRBV6-1 and TRBJ2-1; tentatively, D is TRBD2 (5 bases). Germline values: CDR1 MNHNS, CDR2 SASEGT. With 6 bases removed from V and 6 bases from J, the gap between germline ends came to 12 bases. The CDR3 consists of 13 residues. CDR3 nucleotide sequence: TGTGCCAGCAGCTATGGACTCCGCAATGAGCAGTTCTTC. Protein product: CASSYGLRNEQFF.

V usage is TRBV28 and J usage is TRBJ1-4; D is undetermined. The CDR3 contains 12 residues. With 7 bases removed from V and 10 bases from J, the gap between germline ends came to 13 bases. Per germline, CDR1 MDHEN and CDR2 SYDVKM. This CDR3 reads CASTAGVGKLFF. In nucleotides, the CDR3 is TGTGCCAGCACAGCGGGCGTGGGAAAACTGTTTTTT.

The V and J genes are TRBV11-3 and TRBJ2-7; D may be TRBD1 (6 bases). CDR1 is SGHNT, CDR2 YENEEA, per germline. The length of the CDR3 is 16 residues. Trimming pared 5 bases from V and 4 bases from J, leaving 21 bases between. CDR3 loop: CASSPYGGQPFYEQYF. The CDR3 region has the DNA TGTGCCAGCAGCCCCTATGGCGGACAGCCTTTTTACGAGCAGTACTTC.

The chain is built from TRBV19 and TRBJ2-3, with a tentative D call TRBD2 (6 bases). Germline V lookup: CDR1 LNHDA, CDR2 SQIVND (reference sequence). Deletions cut 0 bases from V and 3 bases from J, with 7 bases between. The CDR3 runs 14 residues. The CDR3 nucleotides read TGTGCCAGTAGTATAGACCGGGGGACAGATACGCAGTATTTT. Its translation: CASSIDRGTDTQYF.

The chain employs TRBV25-1 and TRBJ2-1; D may be TRBD1 (6 bases). V was cut by 4 bases and J by 8 bases, with 12 bases left in between. The CDR3 is 13 amino acids. Germline CDR1 is MGHDK and CDR2 is SYGVNS. CDR3 protein: CASSGTGKDEQFF. In DNA, the CDR3 is TGTGCCAGCAGTGGAACAGGGAAGGATGAGCAGTTCTTC.

The chain is built from TRBV5-5 and TRBJ2-5; 8 bases are a match to TRBD1. The CDR3 extends over 14 amino acids. Trimming at V came to 4 bases and at J to 4 bases, leaving 6 bases not matched to a gene. The germline CDR1 and CDR2 sequences are SGHKS and YYEKEE (reference sequence). The CDR3 here is CASSPYGQGETQYF. The CDR3 DNA reads TGTGCCAGCAGCCCCTACGGACAGGGAGAGACCCAGTACTTC.

The rearrangement links TRBV6-5 to TRBJ2-3; 8 bases agree with TRBD2. V shed 4 bases, J shed 0 bases, and the junction held 6 bases outside the gene matches. The CDR3 contains 16 residues. Germline lookup yields CDR1 MNHEY and CDR2 SVGAGI. This CDR3 is CASSSLRGESTDTQYF. CDR3 in DNA: TGTGCCAGCAGTTCCCTGCGGGGGGAGAGCACAGATACGCAGTATTTT.

The chain has TRBV5-1 and TRBJ2-7; 11 bases line up with TRBD2. The CDR3 contains 16 residues. V gave up 0 bases and J gave up 3 bases; unmatched junction bases: 5. Germline CDR1 reads SGHRS; CDR2 reads YFSETQ. The CDR3 nucleotides read TGCGCCAGCAGCTTGGAGACTAGCGGGACTTACTACGAGCAGTACTTC. Encoded protein: CASSLETSGTYYEQYF.

The V call is TRBV6-1, the J call TRBJ1-4; tentatively, D is TRBD1 (5 bases). V was clipped by 6 bases and J by 7 bases, with 12 bases between them. Germline CDR1 and CDR2: MNHNS and SASEGT. This CDR3 has 13 amino acids. CDR3: CASRSTVGEKLFF. In DNA, the CDR3 is TGTGCCAGCAGATCGACAGTAGGTGAAAAACTGTTTTTT.

With respect to this clone: This same CDR3 is encoded by further DNA sequences in the sample. The chain joins TRBV28 to TRBJ2-7; possible D gene TRBD2, 5 bases. The CDR3 is made up of 14 amino acids. The V gene lost 6 bases and the J gene lost 3 bases, with 15 bases spanning the gap. Germline lookup yields CDR1 MDHEN and CDR2 SYDVKM. Here the CDR3 reads CASSSTGSLYEQYF. The CDR3 DNA reads as TGTGCCAGCAGCTCTACGGGGTCCCTCTACGAGCAGTACTTC.

The chain links TRBV2 to TRBJ1-5; the D is unclear. This CDR3 region has 12 residues. Germline assignment: CDR1 SNHLY and CDR2 FYNNEI. The V gene lost 4 bases and the J gene lost 6 bases, with 7 bases spanning the gap. CDR3 sequence: CASSGGGQPQHF. As DNA, the CDR3 is TGTGCCAGCAGTGGCGGTGGTCAGCCCCAGCATTTT.

The J gene is TRBJ2-7, the V gene TRBV28, with D possibly TRBD1 on 6 matching bases. Germline lookup yields CDR1 MDHEN and CDR2 SYDVKM. Between the trimmed V and J ends, which lost 6 bases and 7 bases, there was a span of 16 bases. There are 13 residues in the CDR3. This chain's CDR3 is CASRTGQTREQYF. The CDR3 nucleotides read TGTGCCAGCAGAACCGGACAGACCCGAGAGCAGTACTTC.

The chain is built from TRBV2 and TRBJ1-5, with D possibly matching TRBD1 (5 bases). The CDR3 extends over 14 amino acids. V lost 6 bases and J 6 bases, leaving 15 bases between the germline ends. Germline CDR1 SNHLY, CDR2 FYNNEI. CDR3 nucleotide sequence: TGTGCCAGCAGGGGGGGTTCGGGCGGTCAGCCCCAGCATTTT. Its protein is CASRGGSGGQPQHF.

This clone showed up just once. The chain recombines TRBV7-2 with TRBJ2-5; 12 bases fit TRBD2. The trim removed 5 bases at V and 5 bases at J, leaving 6 bases unmatched. The CDR3 sequence is 15 residues long. CDR1 SGHTA and CDR2 FQGNSA come from the germline V gene. For the CDR3, the DNA is TGTGCCAGCAGCCGGGCTAGCGGGGGGGCGGAGACCCAGTACTTC. Translating it yields CASSRASGGAETQYF.

The chain joins TRBV6-1 to TRBJ2-2, with D possibly matching TRBD1 (5 bases). CDR1 MNHNS and CDR2 SASEGT come from the germline V gene. CDR3 length: 13 amino acids. V was cut by 1 base and J by 8 bases, with 8 bases left in between. CDR3 coding DNA: TGTGCCAGCAGTGAAGGGACACCTGGGGAGCTGTTTTTT. Encoded protein: CASSEGTPGELFF.

This chain links TRBV6-4 with TRBJ2-7; weak D call: TRBD2 (7 bases). This CDR3 spans 16 amino acids. Germline V lookup: CDR1 MRHNA, CDR2 SNTAGT. V lost 5 bases and J lost 1, with 18 bases in between. The chain's CDR3 is CASSLLSGGQSYEQYF. CDR3 coding DNA: TGTGCCAGCAGTCTACTTTCGGGGGGACAATCCTACGAGCAGTACTTC.

The rearrangement uses TRBV12-1 and TRBJ2-3; whether TRBD2, the table's D call, matches the DNA was not checked. TRBV12-1 is a pseudogene segment. CDR3 length: 18 residues. CDR3 in DNA: TGTGCCAGCAGCTTTCCTGCAGGACTAGCGGGAGGCATGTCGACGCAGTATTTT. It codes for CASSFPAGLAGGMSTQYF.

V usage is TRBV7-2 and J usage is TRBJ1-3; possible D gene TRBD1, 6 bases. V lost 5 bases and J 2 bases, leaving 13 bases between the germline ends. This CDR3 contains 15 residues. Germline CDR1 SGHTA, CDR2 FQGNSA. The CDR3 DNA is TGTGCCAGCAGCCCCCAGGGGACGGCTGGAAACACCATATATTTT. Encoded protein: CASSPQGTAGNTIYF. The full variable domain, completed using reference TRBV7-2 and TRBJ1-3, is GAGVSQSPSNKVTEKGKDVELRCDPISGHTALYWYRQSLGQGLEFLIYFQGNSAPDKSGLPSDRFSAERTGGSVSTLTIQRTQQEDSAVYLCASSPQGTAGNTIYFGEGSWLTVV.

V and J are TRBV9 and TRBJ1-1, with D tentatively TRBD1 (6 bases). The CDR3 spans 13 residues. With 1 base removed from V and 7 bases from J, the gap between germline ends came to 11 bases. Germline V gene sequence: CDR1 SGDLS, CDR2 YYNGEE. DNA for the CDR3: TGTGCCAGCAGCGTAATGAGAGGGGGTGAAGCTTTCTTT. Amino acid sequence: CASSVMRGGEAFF.

The chain carries TRBV27 and TRBJ1-1, with D possibly TRBD1 on 6 matching bases. The germline gives CDR1 MNHEY, CDR2 SMNVEV (reference sequence). CDR3 length equals 17 residues. V was cut by 1 base and J by 4 bases, with 19 bases left in between. CDR3 sequence: CASSLWGQSLVGTEAFF. Written as DNA, the CDR3 is TGTGCCAGCAGTTTATGGGGGCAGTCCCTAGTAGGCACTGAAGCTTTCTTT.

The CDR3 region has the DNA TGTGCCAGCAGCTTAGGGGACAGGGGATACAATGAGCAGTTCTTC. Amino acid sequence: CASSLGDRGYNEQFF. This sequence joins TRBV7-9 and TRBJ2-1; 10 nucleotides align to TRBD1. This CDR3 region has 15 residues. Germline V gene data show CDR1 as SEHNR and CDR2 as FQNEAQ (reference sequence). V lost 1 base and J lost 4; bases outside the gene matches: 1. Full variable domain (rest looked up from reference TRBV7-9 and TRBJ2-1): DTGVSQNPRHKITKRGQNVTFRCDPISEHNRLYWYRQTLGQGPEFLTYFQNEAQLEKSRLLSDRFSAERPKGSFSTLEIQRTEQGDSAMYLCASSLGDRGYNEQFFGPGTRLTVL.

The chain uses TRBV6-1 and TRBJ1-5; D may be TRBD1 (5 bases). V was pared by 4 bases and J by 1 base, with 17 bases between. The CDR3 length is 17 residues. Germline CDR1 MNHNS, CDR2 SASEGT. For the CDR3, the DNA is TGTGCCAGCAGTGGATATCGGGGGGATTTGAGCAATCAGCCCCAGCATTTT. It is translated as CASSGYRGDLSNQPQHF.

The V gene is TRBV7-9, the J gene TRBJ2-7; D may be TRBD1 (6 bases). The ends were cut back, 6 bases at V and 1 base at J, with 10 bases in the middle. The CDR3 has 13 amino acids. Germline V gene lookup returns CDR1 SEHNR and CDR2 FQNEAQ (reference sequence). The CDR3 DNA is TGTGCCAGCAGATTCGACAGGTCCTACGAGCAGTACTTC. It translates to CASRFDRSYEQYF.

The genes are TRBV28 and TRBJ2-1; perhaps TRBD1 as D (8 bases). The germline V gene encodes CDR1 MDHEN and CDR2 SYDVKM. V was shortened by 6 bases and J by 3 bases, with 18 bases between the two germline ends. The CDR3 sequence is 16 residues long. The CDR3 loop is CASSLRGDRFYNEQFF. CDR3 nucleotides: TGTGCCAGCAGCCTACGGGGGGACAGGTTCTACAATGAGCAGTTCTTC.